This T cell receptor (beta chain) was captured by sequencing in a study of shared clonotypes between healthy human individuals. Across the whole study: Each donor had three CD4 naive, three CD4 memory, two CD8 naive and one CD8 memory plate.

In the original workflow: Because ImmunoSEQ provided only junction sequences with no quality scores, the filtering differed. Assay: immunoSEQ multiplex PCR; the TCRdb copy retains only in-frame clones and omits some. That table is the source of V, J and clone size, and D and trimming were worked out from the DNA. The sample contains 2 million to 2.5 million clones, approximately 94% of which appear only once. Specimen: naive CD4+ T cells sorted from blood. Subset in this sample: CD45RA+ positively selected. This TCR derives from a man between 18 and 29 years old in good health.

CDR3 sequence (DNA): TGTGCCAGCAGTTCTACAGGGGGAAGCGAGCAGTACTTC. Its protein product is CASSSTGGSEQYF. This chain links TRBV7-2 with TRBJ2-7; 8 positions agree with TRBD1. The ends lost 6 bases at V and 6 bases at J; junction bases unmatched: 7. Germline CDR1 and CDR2: SGHTA and FQGNSA. This CDR3 region has 13 residues.